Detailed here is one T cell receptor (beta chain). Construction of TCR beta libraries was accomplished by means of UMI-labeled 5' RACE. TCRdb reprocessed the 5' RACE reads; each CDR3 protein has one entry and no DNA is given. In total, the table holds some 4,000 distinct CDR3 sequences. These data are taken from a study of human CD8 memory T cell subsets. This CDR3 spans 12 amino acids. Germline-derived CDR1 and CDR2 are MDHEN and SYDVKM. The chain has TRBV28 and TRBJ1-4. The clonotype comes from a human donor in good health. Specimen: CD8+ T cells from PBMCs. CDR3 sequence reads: CASSLINEKLFF.